The sequence of this TCR beta chain was determined in a study of metastatic and nonmetastatic thyroid tumors. This clone came up many times. Via MiXCR, TCRdb re-called the PCR reads. Among more than 90,000 clones listed, about 12% were seen once. No treatment of any kind had been given to any patient before thyroid surgery. V was shortened by 3 bases and J by 2 bases, with 10 bases between the two germline ends. This CDR3 contains 15 residues. The germline gives CDR1 SNHLY, CDR2 FYNNEI. The chain is built from TRBV2 and TRBJ2-2; the D is unclear. This sequence originates from a female donor with papillary thyroid cancer or a benign thyroid nodule (not recorded which). Some clones in this sample may be carry-over from other donors' samples. Specimen: blood. The CDR3 DNA reads TGTGCCAGCAGTGACATTCTGAGAAACACCGGGGAGCTGTTTTTT. As protein: CASSDILRNTGELFF.